This T cell receptor beta chain was obtained from a study of identical twins. Study outcomes and limitations: Twin sharing of out-of-frame TCR alpha was underestimated by models in monozygotic pairs.

Carrying unique molecular identifiers, the cDNA also gained a universal primer site through template switching. TCRdb used MiXCR to reprocess the 5' RACE reads, holding one entry per CDR3 protein. This sample has about 700,000 distinct CDR3 sequences, with over 8.5% found just once. The V and J ends lost 0 bases and 6 bases, in that order; junction bases with no gene match: 11. The CDR3 is 17 residues long. Germline V gene data show CDR1 as LGHDT and CDR2 as YNNKEL (reference sequence). This clonotype was seen at least ten times. What it recognizes is unknown. These data are also associated with another study on yellow fever vaccine responses in identical twins. That report notes: On the reported evidence, twins' vaccine T cell responses seemed partly convergent and partly personalized.

The sequence was collected from a woman younger than 35 in good health. The sample consisted of PBMCs. This chain joins TRBV3-1 and TRBJ1-2; 9 bases align to TRBD1. In DNA form, the CDR3 reads TGTGCCAGCAGCCAAGATCCCTCTCGACAGGGGGTAAATGGCTACACCTTC. Translation: CASSQDPSRQGVNGYTF.